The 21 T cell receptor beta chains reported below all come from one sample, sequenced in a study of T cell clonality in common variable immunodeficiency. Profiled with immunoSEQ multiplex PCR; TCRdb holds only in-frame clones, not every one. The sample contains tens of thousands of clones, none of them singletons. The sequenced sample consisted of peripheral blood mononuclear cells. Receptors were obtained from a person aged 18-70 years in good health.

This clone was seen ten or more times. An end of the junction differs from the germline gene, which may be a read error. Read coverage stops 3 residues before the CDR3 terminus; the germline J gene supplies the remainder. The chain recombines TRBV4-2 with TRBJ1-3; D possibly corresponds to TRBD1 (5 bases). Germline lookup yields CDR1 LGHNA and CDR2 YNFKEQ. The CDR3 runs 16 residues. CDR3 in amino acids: CASSQDWAGMGNTIYF. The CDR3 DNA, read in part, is TGCGCCAGCAGCCAAGATTGGGCAGGGATGGGAAACACC.

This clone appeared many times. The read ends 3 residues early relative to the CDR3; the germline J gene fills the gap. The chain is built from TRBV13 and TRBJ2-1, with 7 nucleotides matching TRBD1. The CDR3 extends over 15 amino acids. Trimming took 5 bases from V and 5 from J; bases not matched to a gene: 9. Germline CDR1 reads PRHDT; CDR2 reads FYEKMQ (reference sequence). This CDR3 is CASSPTGTVDNEQFF. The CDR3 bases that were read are TGTGCCAGCAGCCCGACCGGGACAGTCGACAATGAG.

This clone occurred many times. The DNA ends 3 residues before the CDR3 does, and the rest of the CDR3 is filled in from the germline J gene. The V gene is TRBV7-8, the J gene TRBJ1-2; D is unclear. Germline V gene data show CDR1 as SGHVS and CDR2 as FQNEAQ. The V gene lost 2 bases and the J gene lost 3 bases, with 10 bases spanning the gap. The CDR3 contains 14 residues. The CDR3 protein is CASSLPGVDYGYTF. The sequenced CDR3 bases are TGTGCCAGCAGCTTACCCGGGGTCGACTATGGC.

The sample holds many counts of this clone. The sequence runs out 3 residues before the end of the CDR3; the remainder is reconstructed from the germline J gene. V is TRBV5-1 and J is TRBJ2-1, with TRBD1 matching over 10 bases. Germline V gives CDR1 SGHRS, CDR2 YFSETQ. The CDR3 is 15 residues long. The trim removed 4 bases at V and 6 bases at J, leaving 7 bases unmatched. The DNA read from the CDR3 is TGCGCCAGCAGCGCCGGGACAGGGGCTTTCAATGAG. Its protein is CASSAGTGAFNE. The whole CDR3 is CASSAGTGAFNEQFF.

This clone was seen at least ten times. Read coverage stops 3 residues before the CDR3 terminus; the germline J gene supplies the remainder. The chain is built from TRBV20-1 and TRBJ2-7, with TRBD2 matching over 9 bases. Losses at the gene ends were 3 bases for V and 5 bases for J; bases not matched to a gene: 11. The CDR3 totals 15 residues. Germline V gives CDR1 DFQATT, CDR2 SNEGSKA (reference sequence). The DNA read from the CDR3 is TGCAGTGCTAGGGGATTAGCGGGGGCGAGTAACGAG. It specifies CSARGLAGASNE. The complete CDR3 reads CSARGLAGASNEQYF.

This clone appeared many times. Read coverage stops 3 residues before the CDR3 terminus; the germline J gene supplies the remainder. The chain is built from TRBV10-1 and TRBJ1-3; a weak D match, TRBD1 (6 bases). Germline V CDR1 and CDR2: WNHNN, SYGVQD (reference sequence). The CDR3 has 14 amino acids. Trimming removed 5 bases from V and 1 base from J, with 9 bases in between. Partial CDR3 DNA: TGCGCCAGCAGTCCACAGGGTTCTGGAAACACC. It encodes CASSPQGSGNT. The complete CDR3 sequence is CASSPQGSGNTIYF.

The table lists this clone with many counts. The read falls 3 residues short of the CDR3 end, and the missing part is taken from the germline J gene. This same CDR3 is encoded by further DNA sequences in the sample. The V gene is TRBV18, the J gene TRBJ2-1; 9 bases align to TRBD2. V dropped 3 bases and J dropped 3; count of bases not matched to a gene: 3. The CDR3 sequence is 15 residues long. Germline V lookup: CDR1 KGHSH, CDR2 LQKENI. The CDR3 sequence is CASSPPAGGYNEQFF. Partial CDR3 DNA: TGTGCCAGCTCACCTCCAGCGGGGGGCTACAATGAG.

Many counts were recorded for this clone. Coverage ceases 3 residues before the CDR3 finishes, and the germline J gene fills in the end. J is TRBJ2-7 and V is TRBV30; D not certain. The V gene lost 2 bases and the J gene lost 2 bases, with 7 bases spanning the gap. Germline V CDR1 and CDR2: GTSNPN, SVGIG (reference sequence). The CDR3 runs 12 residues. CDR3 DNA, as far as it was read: TGTGCCTGGAGTCATAAGGCCTACGAG. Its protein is CAWSHKAYE. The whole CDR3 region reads CAWSHKAYEQYF.

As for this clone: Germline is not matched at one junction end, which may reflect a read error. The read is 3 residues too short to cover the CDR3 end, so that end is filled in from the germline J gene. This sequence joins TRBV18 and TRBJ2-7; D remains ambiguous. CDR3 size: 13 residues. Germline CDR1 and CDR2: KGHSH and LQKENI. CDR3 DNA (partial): TGTGTCAGCTCACCACCGGGCAGCTACGAG. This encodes CVSSPPGSYE. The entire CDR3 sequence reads CVSSPPGSYEQYF. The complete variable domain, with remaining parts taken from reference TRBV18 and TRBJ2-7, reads NAGVMQNPRHLVRRRGQEARLRCSPMKGHSHVYWYRQLPEEGLKFMVYLQKENIIDESGMPKERFSAEFPKEGPSILRIQQVVRGDSAAYFCVSSPPGSYEQYFGPGTRLTVT.

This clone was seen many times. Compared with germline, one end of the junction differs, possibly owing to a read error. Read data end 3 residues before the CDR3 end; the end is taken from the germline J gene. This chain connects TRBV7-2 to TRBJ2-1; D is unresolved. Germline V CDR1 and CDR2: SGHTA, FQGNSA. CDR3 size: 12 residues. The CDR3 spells CASRKAYNEQFF. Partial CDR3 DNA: TGTGCCAGCCGCAAAGCCTATAATGAG.

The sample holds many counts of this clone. The CDR3 sequence: CASSQLTGSENSPLHF. Partial CDR3 DNA: TGCGCCAGCAGCCAACTTACAGGGTCAGAAAATTCACCC. V gene TRBV4-1 combines with J gene TRBJ1-6; D possibly corresponds to TRBD1 (6 bases). The CDR3 end lies 3 residues beyond the end of the read and is filled in from the germline J gene. V was trimmed by 2 bases and J by 7 bases, leaving 15 bases between them. Germline-derived CDR1 and CDR2 are MGHRA and YSYEKL. CDR3 size: 16 residues.

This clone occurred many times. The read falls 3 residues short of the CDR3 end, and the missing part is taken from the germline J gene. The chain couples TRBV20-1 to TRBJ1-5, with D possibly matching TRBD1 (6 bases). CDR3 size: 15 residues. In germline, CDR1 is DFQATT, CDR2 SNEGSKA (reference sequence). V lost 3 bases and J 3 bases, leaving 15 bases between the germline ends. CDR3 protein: CSASQRGQFNQPQHF. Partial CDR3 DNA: TGCAGTGCTAGTCAACGCGGACAGTTCAATCAGCCC.

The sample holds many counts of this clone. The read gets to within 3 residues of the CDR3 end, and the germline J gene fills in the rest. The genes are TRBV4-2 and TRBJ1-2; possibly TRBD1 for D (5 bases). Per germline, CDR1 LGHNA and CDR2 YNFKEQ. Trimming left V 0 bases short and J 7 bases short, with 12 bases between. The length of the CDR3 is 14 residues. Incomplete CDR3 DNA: TGTGCCAGCAGCCAAGAGAGCGGGGGTTGTGGC. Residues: CASSQESGGCG. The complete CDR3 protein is CASSQESGGCGYTF.

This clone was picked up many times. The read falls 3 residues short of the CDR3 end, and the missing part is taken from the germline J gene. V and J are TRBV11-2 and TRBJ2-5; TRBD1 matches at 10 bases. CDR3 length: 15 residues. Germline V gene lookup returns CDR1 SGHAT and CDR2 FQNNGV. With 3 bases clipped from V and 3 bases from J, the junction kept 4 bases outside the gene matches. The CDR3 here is CASSLGQGLEETQYF. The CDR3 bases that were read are TGTGCCAGCAGCTTGGGACAGGGGCTAGAAGAGACC.

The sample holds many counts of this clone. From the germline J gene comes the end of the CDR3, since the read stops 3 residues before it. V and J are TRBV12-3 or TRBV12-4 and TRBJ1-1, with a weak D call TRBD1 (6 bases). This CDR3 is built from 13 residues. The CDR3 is CASSTGNEEEAFF. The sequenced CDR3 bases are TGTGCCAGCAGCACAGGGAACGAAGAAGAA.

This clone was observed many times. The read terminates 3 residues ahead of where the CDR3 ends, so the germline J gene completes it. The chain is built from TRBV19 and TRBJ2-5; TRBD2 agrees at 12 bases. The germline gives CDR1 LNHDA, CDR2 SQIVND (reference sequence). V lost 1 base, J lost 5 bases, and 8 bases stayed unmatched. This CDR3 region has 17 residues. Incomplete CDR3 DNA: TGTGCCAGTAGTATAGGGACTAGCGGGAACCCCCGGGAGACC. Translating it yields CASSIGTSGNPRET. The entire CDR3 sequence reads CASSIGTSGNPRETQYF.

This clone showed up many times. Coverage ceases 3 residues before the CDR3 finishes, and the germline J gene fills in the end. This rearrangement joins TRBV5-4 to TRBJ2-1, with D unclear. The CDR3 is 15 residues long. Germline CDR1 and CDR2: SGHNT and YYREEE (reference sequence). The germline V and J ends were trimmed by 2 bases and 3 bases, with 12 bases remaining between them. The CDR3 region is CASSFEVQNYNEQFF. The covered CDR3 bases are TGTGCCAGCAGCTTCGAAGTCCAGAACTACAATGAG.

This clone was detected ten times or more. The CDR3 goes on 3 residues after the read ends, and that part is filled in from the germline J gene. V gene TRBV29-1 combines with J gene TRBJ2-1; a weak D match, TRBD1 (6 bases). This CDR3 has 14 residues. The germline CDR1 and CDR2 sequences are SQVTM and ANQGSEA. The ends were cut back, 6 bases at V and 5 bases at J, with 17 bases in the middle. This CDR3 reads CSVDPGQIDNEQFF. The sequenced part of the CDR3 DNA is TGCAGCGTGGACCCGGGACAAATCGACAATGAG.

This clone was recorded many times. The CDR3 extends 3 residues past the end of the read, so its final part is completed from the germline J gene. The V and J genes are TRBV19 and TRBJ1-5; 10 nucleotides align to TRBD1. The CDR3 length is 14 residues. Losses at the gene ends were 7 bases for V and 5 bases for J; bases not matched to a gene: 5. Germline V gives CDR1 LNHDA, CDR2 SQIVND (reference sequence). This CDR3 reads CASTRQGAYQPQHF. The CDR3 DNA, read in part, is TGTGCCAGTACCAGACAGGGGGCGTATCAGCCC.

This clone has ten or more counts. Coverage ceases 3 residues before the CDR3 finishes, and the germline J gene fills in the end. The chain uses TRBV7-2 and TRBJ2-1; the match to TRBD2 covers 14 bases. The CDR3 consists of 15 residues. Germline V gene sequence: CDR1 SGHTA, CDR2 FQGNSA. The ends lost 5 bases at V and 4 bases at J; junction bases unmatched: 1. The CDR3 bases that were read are TGTGCCAGCAGCCGGACTAGCGGGGGGTACAATGAG. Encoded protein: CASSRTSGGYNE. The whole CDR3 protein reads CASSRTSGGYNEQFF.

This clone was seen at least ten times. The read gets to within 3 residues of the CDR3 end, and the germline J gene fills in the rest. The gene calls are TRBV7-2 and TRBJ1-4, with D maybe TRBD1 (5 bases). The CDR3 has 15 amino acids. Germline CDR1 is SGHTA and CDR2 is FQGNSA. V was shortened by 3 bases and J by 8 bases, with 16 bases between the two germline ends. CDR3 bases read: TGTGCCAGCAGCTTGTCCCAGGGCCGGGTGGAAAAA. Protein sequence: CASSLSQGRVEK. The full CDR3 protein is CASSLSQGRVEKLFF.